This T cell receptor beta chain was sequenced for a study of CD8 T cells in Susac syndrome. Random hexamers were used to reverse transcribe the RNA input (about 0.5 to 1 ug). Each CDR3 protein gets one entry after TCRdb re-called the immunoSEQ multiplex PCR reads with MiXCR. The top ten clones hold 0.45% to 0.6% of a sample with about 130,000 distinct CDR3 sequences, over 80% of them seen once. The authors carried out high-throughput sequencing of TCR beta. They applied it to CD8+ and CD4+ T cells obtained from blood. The material sequenced was CD8+ T cells from PBMCs. The clonotype was recovered from a human donor with multiple sclerosis.

This CDR3 reads CASSLEPAADTQYF. The CDR3 nucleotides are TGTGCCAGCAGCTTAGAACCTGCTGCAGATACGCAGTATTTT. This chain uses TRBV7-3 with TRBJ2-3, with no clear D. The CDR3 loop spans 14 amino acids. Trimming took off 2 bases at V and 4 bases at J, with 10 bases between the two ends. Germline assignment: CDR1 SGHTA and CDR2 FQGTGA.